The present T cell receptor (beta chain) was sequenced within a study of T-cell reconstitution after alpha-beta-depleted transplantation in children. This clonotype was counted between two and nine times. Preparing the TCRbeta library involved the use of unique molecular identifiers. TCRdb independently ran MiXCR on the PCR reads; one entry per CDR3 protein. There are approximately 420,000 distinct CDR3 sequences in the sample; approximately 11% occur only once, and approximately 5% lies in the top ten. The specimen was PBMCs from the stem cell graft donor, collected from the stem cell graft. This receptor was identified in a human donor who donated a stem cell graft to a child with acute myeloid leukemia.

CDR3 loop: CSAPRALGGEQFF. The CDR3 nucleotides are TGCAGTGCTCCCCGGGCTTTGGGCGGTGAGCAGTTCTTC. The chain links TRBV20-1 to TRBJ2-1; D unresolved. The germline CDR1 and CDR2 sequences are DFQATT and SNEGSKA (reference sequence). CDR3 length equals 13 residues. V lost 5 bases to trimming and J lost 9 bases, with 17 bases between them.